Presented here are 17 T cell receptor beta chains from one specimen sequenced in a study of spatial heterogeneity in lung cancer. Using its own MiXCR run on the 5' RACE reads, TCRdb lists one record per CDR3 protein. The sample consists of about 11,000 distinct CDR3 sequences, approximately 8.1% of them appearing once. The sample's time point: sample taken at primary tumor resection. Sequencing was performed on whole RNA extracted from tumor and nontumor lung tissue, or from frozen PBMC, and the material was left unsorted. The material sequenced was PBMCs, taken at surgery. Receptor source: a male donor with early-stage non-small cell lung cancer.

Many counts were recorded for this clonotype. The chain's CDR3 is CASSGPYTGELFF. As DNA, the CDR3 is TGTGCCAGCAGCGGGCCTTACACCGGGGAGCTGTTTTTT. This sequence joins TRBV7-4 and TRBJ2-2, with D hard to call. Per the germline V gene, CDR1 is SGHVT and CDR2 is SQSDAQ. CDR3 length equals 13 residues. Trimming shortened V by 5 bases and J by 3 bases, and 7 bases separated the two germline ends. Full variable domain (rest looked up from reference TRBV7-4 and TRBJ2-2): GAGVSQSPRYKVAKRGRDVALRCDSISGHVTLYWYRQTLGQGSEVLTYSQSDAQRDKSGRPSGRFSAERPERSVSTLKIQRTEQGDSAVYLCASSGPYTGELFFGEGSRLTVL.

This clonotype was observed at least ten times. The chain is built from TRBV24-1 and TRBJ2-5; 10 nucleotides line up with TRBD1. V shed 4 bases and J 9 bases; nucleotides not matched to a gene: 13. This CDR3 region has 16 residues. CDR1 is KGHDR and CDR2 is SFDVKD in the germline V gene. The CDR3 protein is CATSDLGQGGPRAQYF. DNA for the CDR3: TGTGCCACCAGTGACCTAGGACAGGGGGGACCCCGGGCCCAGTACTTC.

This clonotype has a single count. The chain is built from TRBV18 and TRBJ2-3; no clear D gene. Germline CDR1 KGHSH, CDR2 LQKENI. The length of the CDR3 is 14 residues. Trimming took off 3 bases at V and 4 bases at J, with 11 bases between the two ends. The CDR3 protein is CASSPGPTPDTQYF. As DNA, the CDR3 is TGTGCCAGCTCACCCGGGCCCACCCCAGATACGCAGTATTTT.

This clonotype appeared a few times. The genes are TRBV7-8 and TRBJ2-6; 9 nucleotides align to TRBD1. Per the germline V gene, CDR1 is SGHVS and CDR2 is FQNEAQ. The CDR3 is 18 residues long. V lost 1 base and J lost 0; bases outside the gene matches: 4. DNA for the CDR3: TGTGCCAGCAGCTTAGTGATGACAGGGGGCTCTGGGGCCAACGTCCTGACTTTC. Its protein product is CASSLVMTGGSGANVLTF. Full variable domain (outside the CDR3, taken from reference TRBV7-8 and TRBJ2-6): GAGVSQSPRYKVAKRGQDVALRCDPISGHVSLFWYQQALGQGPEFLTYFQNEAQLDKSGLPSDRFFAERPEGSVSTLKIQRTQQEDSAVYLCASSLVMTGGSGANVLTFGAGSRLTVL.

By frequency in the sample, this clonotype is medium-sized. The chain joins TRBV6-6 to TRBJ2-5; TRBD1 or TRBD2 may be the D gene (5 bases each). From germline, CDR1 is MNHNY and CDR2 SVGAGI (reference sequence). This CDR3 contains 14 residues. V lost 2 bases and J lost 5, with 12 bases in between. This CDR3 reads CASSYGGPGETQYF. Written as DNA, the CDR3 is TGTGCCAGCAGTTACGGGGGACCCGGGGAGACCCAGTACTTC.

The gene calls are TRBV5-5 and TRBJ2-5; D is ambiguous. Looked up from germline, CDR1 is SGHKS and CDR2 is YYEKEE (reference sequence). The CDR3 covers 16 residues. The germline V and J ends were trimmed by 4 bases and 0 bases, with 16 bases remaining between them. In nucleotides, the CDR3 is TGTGCCAGCAGCCCCCAACCCCACCGGAACCAAGAGACCCAGTACTTC. This sequence encodes CASSPQPHRNQETQYF.

This clonotype ranks as medium-sized. The gene calls are TRBV28 and TRBJ2-3; 8 nucleotides align to TRBD2. V shed 6 bases, J shed 5 bases, and the junction held 13 bases outside the gene matches. The germline gives CDR1 MDHEN, CDR2 SYDVKM. The CDR3 loop spans 16 amino acids. In DNA form, the CDR3 reads TGTGCCAGCAGCCCGATAACGGGGGGGCACGGAGATACGCAGTATTTT. Amino acid sequence: CASSPITGGHGDTQYF.

This clonotype appeared many times. V is TRBV19 and J is TRBJ2-7; TRBD1 or TRBD2 may be the D gene (5 bases each). CDR1 and CDR2 from the germline V gene are LNHDA and SQIVND (reference sequence). The V and J ends lost 4 bases and 5 bases respectively, with 15 bases between them. This CDR3 has 14 amino acids. The CDR3: CASSSWDRGDEQYF. CDR3 DNA: TGTGCCAGTAGTAGTTGGGACCGAGGGGACGAGCAGTACTTC.

This clonotype was recorded at least ten times. This chain's CDR3 is CSASGTAYEQYF. The CDR3 bases are TGCAGCGCTTCCGGGACAGCCTACGAGCAGTACTTC. The J gene is TRBJ2-7, the V gene TRBV29-1, with 7 bases aligning to TRBD1. After removal of 7 bases from V and 2 bases from J, the junction contained 5 bases not matched to a gene. Germline V lookup: CDR1 SQVTM, CDR2 ANQGSEA. CDR3 length equals 12 residues.

This clonotype showed up many times. The rearrangement links TRBV23-1 to TRBJ1-2; no definite D call. TRBV23-1 is reported as an ORF; its role is uncertain. Trimming removed 1 base at V and 5 bases at J, with 11 bases between. The CDR3 sequence is 14 residues long. The CDR3 is CASSQLGQNYGYTF. The CDR3, as DNA: TGCGCCAGCAGTCAATTAGGGCAGAATTATGGCTACACCTTC.

This clonotype was detected many times. The chain couples TRBV4-2 to TRBJ2-7; 10 bases are a match to TRBD1. CDR1 and CDR2 from the germline V gene are LGHNA and YNFKEQ. V shed 4 bases, J shed 4 bases, and the junction held 7 bases outside the gene matches. The length of the CDR3 is 15 residues. CDR3 amino acids: CASSPTRTGGYEQYF. The CDR3 region has the DNA TGTGCCAGCAGCCCCACCCGGACAGGGGGATACGAGCAGTACTTC.

This clonotype has a count of ten or more. V and J are TRBV7-2 and TRBJ2-5; perhaps D is TRBD1 or TRBD2 (5 bases each). V lost 4 bases and J 1 base, leaving 13 bases between the germline ends. Germline V gives CDR1 SGHTA, CDR2 FQGNSA. This CDR3 comprises 15 residues. CDR3 coding DNA: TGTGCCAGCAGCTCAATTCGGGGCTCCCAAGAGACCCAGTACTTC. As protein: CASSSIRGSQETQYF.

This clonotype has a count of ten or more. The chain has TRBV29-1 and TRBJ2-1, with D unclear. The length of the CDR3 is 11 residues. In germline, CDR1 is SQVTM, CDR2 ANQGSEA. V was pared by 8 bases and J by 0 bases, with 5 bases between. The CDR3 sequence: CSWSSYNEQFF. The CDR3 bases are TGCAGCTGGAGCTCCTACAATGAGCAGTTCTTC.

This clonotype was seen many times. The CDR3 DNA reads as TGTGCCAGCTCTGCAGACAGGGAGTGGACTGAAGCTTTCTTT. This translates into CASSADREWTEAFF. The rearrangement links TRBV18 to TRBJ1-1, with 7 bases aligning to TRBD1. Germline V gene sequence: CDR1 KGHSH, CDR2 LQKENI. The CDR3 totals 14 residues. The V segment lost 6 bases and the J segment 5 bases; nucleotides outside the gene matches: 9.

This clonotype is labeled medium-sized. The CDR3 here is CASSSYKTGGADTIYF. In DNA form, the CDR3 reads TGTGCCAGCAGCTCCTACAAAACAGGGGGCGCAGACACCATATATTTT. The chain carries TRBV7-9 and TRBJ1-3, with 9 bases that match TRBD1. The CDR3 has 16 amino acids. The junction had 12 bases not matched to a gene; V was cut back by 4 bases and J by 8 bases. The germline V gene has CDR1 SEHNR and CDR2 FQNEAQ (reference sequence).

In this sample, this clonotype turned up many times. This chain uses TRBV5-1 with TRBJ2-5; the match to TRBD1 covers 10 bases. The CDR3 runs to 16 residues. V trimming: 4 bases; J trimming: 5 bases; junction bases outside the gene matches: 11. Germline lookup yields CDR1 SGHRS and CDR2 YFSETQ. The CDR3 loop reads CASSQTGGVDVETQYF. The CDR3 nucleotides read TGCGCCAGCAGCCAGACAGGGGGCGTTGATGTTGAGACCCAGTACTTC.

A few counts support this clonotype. This rearrangement joins TRBV20-1 to TRBJ1-4, with a possible D match to TRBD1 (6 bases). Germline lookup yields CDR1 DFQATT and CDR2 SNEGSKA (reference sequence). V was clipped by 0 bases and J by 3 bases, with 11 bases between them. This CDR3 spans 15 amino acids. The CDR3, as DNA: TGCAGTGCTAGAGAAACGACAGGCGCTAATGAAAAACTGTTTTTT. This gives the protein CSARETTGANEKLFF.